The 9 T cell receptor beta chains presented below share a single source sample, sequenced in a study of T cells after yellow fever vaccination. One entry per CDR3 protein results from TCRdb running MiXCR on the 5' RACE reads. This sample has 300,000 to 350,000 distinct CDR3 sequences, with around 8.1% found just once. The source material was PBMCs, sampled roughly 46 days after the first yellow fever vaccination. Receptors were obtained from a man aged 18 to 29 who received the YFV17D yellow fever vaccine.

The chain links TRBV6-2 or TRBV6-3 to TRBJ1-6, with D perhaps matching TRBD1 (6 bases). This CDR3 region has 14 residues. Germline V lookup: CDR1 MNHEY, CDR2 SVGEGT. Between the trimmed V and J ends, which lost 5 bases and 9 bases, there was a span of 14 bases. CDR3 sequence (DNA): TGTGCCAGCAGTCCTGCAGGGGATGGTTCACCCCTCCACTTT. This translates into CASSPAGDGSPLHF.

A few counts support this clonotype. This rearrangement joins TRBV5-1 to TRBJ2-4; the match to TRBD1 covers 8 bases. CDR1 is SGHRS, CDR2 YFSETQ, per germline. The V segment lost 3 bases and the J segment 0 bases; nucleotides outside the gene matches: 11. The CDR3 contains 18 residues. As DNA, the CDR3 is TGCGCCAGCAGCTCATCAGGGGGCGGGGTACTAGCCAAAAACATTCAGTACTTC. Translation: CASSSSGGGVLAKNIQYF.

This clonotype was seen a handful of times. The genes are TRBV29-1 and TRBJ1-1; a weak D match, TRBD1 (5 bases). Trimming stripped 6 bases from V and 4 bases from J, with 18 bases between. Germline V gene data show CDR1 as SQVTM and CDR2 as ANQGSEA. CDR3 length equals 14 residues. CDR3 in amino acids: CSVTMIRAATEAFF. CDR3 in DNA: TGCAGCGTCACCATGATCAGGGCAGCCACTGAAGCTTTCTTT.

This clonotype was seen a handful of times. The genes are TRBV7-9 and TRBJ2-7, with 8 positions matching TRBD1. The CDR3 sequence is 12 residues long. The V gene's germline CDR1 is SEHNR and CDR2 FQNEAQ (reference sequence). Germline trimming cut 4 bases from V and 11 bases from J; bases unmatched to any gene: 7. CDR3 region: CASSSQGEGEYF. DNA of the CDR3: TGTGCCAGCAGCTCACAGGGGGAAGGGGAGTACTTC.

This chain links TRBV19 with TRBJ1-1; D gene uncertain. Germline lookup yields CDR1 LNHDA and CDR2 SQIVND (reference sequence). With 5 bases removed from V and 3 bases from J, the gap between germline ends came to 10 bases. The CDR3 is 13 amino acids. The CDR3 sequence is CASSAMGDTEAFF. The CDR3 DNA follows: TGTGCCAGTAGTGCCATGGGAGACACTGAAGCTTTCTTT.

This rearrangement joins TRBV29-1 to TRBJ1-2; no clear D gene. Germline loops: CDR1 SQVTM, CDR2 ANQGSEA. V was shortened by 4 bases and J by 3 bases, with 6 bases between the two germline ends. This CDR3 contains 11 residues. The CDR3 protein is CSVAGDYGYTF. The CDR3 nucleotides are TGCAGCGTTGCCGGGGACTATGGCTACACCTTC.

This rearrangement joins TRBV29-1 to TRBJ1-5; 10 nucleotides agree with TRBD1. Germline V gives CDR1 SQVTM, CDR2 ANQGSEA. The CDR3 contains 13 residues. With V trimmed by 6 bases and J by 9 bases, 8 bases remained unmatched. CDR3 residues: CSVPGQGSGPQHF. The CDR3 bases are TGCAGCGTCCCGGGACAGGGGTCTGGGCCCCAGCATTTT. Together with reference TRBV29-1 and TRBJ1-5, the CDR3 gives the full variable domain: SAVISQKPSRDICQRGTSLTIQCQVDSQVTMMFWYRQQPGQSLTLIATANQGSEATYESGFVIDKFPISRPNLTFSTLTVSNMSPEDSSIYLCSVPGQGSGPQHFGDGTRLSIL.

This clonotype was seen a handful of times. The V and J genes are TRBV5-1 and TRBJ2-7; D assignment may be TRBD1 or TRBD2 (5 bases each). This CDR3 contains 13 residues. V was clipped by 2 bases and J by 7 bases, with 13 bases between them. Germline V gene sequence: CDR1 SGHRS, CDR2 YFSETQ. CDR3: CASSFFGAGEQYV. The CDR3 nucleotides are TGCGCCAGCAGCTTTTTCGGGGCTGGGGAGCAGTACGTC.

This clonotype has a handful of counts. This CDR3 is CASSQDWQGRETQYF. As DNA, the CDR3 is TGCGCCAGCAGCCAAGATTGGCAGGGGAGAGAGACCCAGTACTTC. This chain uses TRBV4-3 with TRBJ2-5; D is perhaps TRBD1 (6 bases). The CDR3 has 15 amino acids. Germline CDR1 reads LGHNA; CDR2 reads YSLEER. V was cut by 0 bases and J by 4 bases, with 12 bases left in between.